The 17 T cell receptor beta chains presented below share a single source sample, sequenced in a study of cytomegalovirus exposure and HLA in healthy donors. Profiled with immunoSEQ multiplex PCR; TCRdb holds only in-frame clones, not every one. Of about 130,000 clones in the sample, about 91% were seen once. Sequenced sample: PBMCs. The source is a woman under 30 in good health and CMV-seropositive.

About this clone itself: Sequence at one end of the junction differs from germline and may be a read error. This chain links TRBV7-7 with TRBJ2-1; possibly TRBD2 for D (6 bases). The CDR3 is 15 residues long. Germline V gene lookup returns CDR1 SSHAT and CDR2 FNYEAQ (reference sequence). CDR3 protein: CASSLAEQTYNEQFF. In DNA form, the CDR3 reads TGTGCTAGCAGCTTAGCGGAACAGACCTACAATGAGCAGTTCTTC.

The chain couples TRBV7-2 to TRBJ1-2; D is uncertain. The germline V and J ends were trimmed by 5 bases and 5 bases, with 21 bases remaining between them. The germline gives CDR1 SGHTA, CDR2 FQGNSA. CDR3 length: 16 amino acids. Written as DNA, the CDR3 is TGTGCCAGCAGCACATCCCCCTCCGTGGCGGCATATGGCTACACCTTC. The encoded protein is CASSTSPSVAAYGYTF.

This chain links TRBV7-3 with TRBJ2-5; 7 bases fit TRBD1. Germline V gene data show CDR1 as SGHTA and CDR2 as FQGTGA. With V trimmed by 1 base and J by 4 bases, 0 bases remained unmatched. This CDR3 spans 13 amino acids. The CDR3 nucleotides are TGTGCCAGCAGCTTAAAGGGGGCAGAGACCCAGTACTTC. Translation: CASSLKGAETQYF.

This chain joins TRBV6-1 and TRBJ1-1; D is perhaps TRBD1 (5 bases). V was shortened by 1 base and J by 0 bases, with 12 bases between the two germline ends. The CDR3 covers 16 residues. CDR1 is MNHNS and CDR2 is SASEGT in the germline V gene. The CDR3 loop is CASSEGVWGLNTEAFF. CDR3 in DNA: TGTGCCAGCAGTGAAGGGGTGTGGGGCTTGAACACTGAAGCTTTCTTT.

The rearrangement uses TRBV18 and TRBJ1-3; possible D gene TRBD1, 6 bases. Germline values: CDR1 KGHSH, CDR2 LQKENI. This CDR3 is built from 16 residues. V was clipped by 6 bases and J by 0 bases, with 15 bases between them. This chain's CDR3 is CASSEFRGSSGNTIYF. CDR3 coding DNA: TGTGCCAGCTCGGAATTCAGGGGAAGCTCTGGAAACACCATATATTTT.

The chain is built from TRBV10-1 and TRBJ2-1; 8 nucleotides line up with TRBD1. Germline assignment: CDR1 WNHNN and CDR2 SYGVQD (reference sequence). The CDR3 sequence is 18 residues long. Trimming removed 8 bases from V and 0 bases from J; junction bases left unmatched: 15. CDR3 region: CASHFRDRNTSSYNEQFF. The CDR3 coding sequence is TGCGCCAGCCACTTCCGGGACAGGAATACTAGCTCCTACAATGAGCAGTTCTTC.

The V call is TRBV5-1, the J call TRBJ1-6; TRBD1 might be the D (6 bases). The ends were cut back, 6 bases at V and 8 bases at J, with 12 bases in the middle. This CDR3 is built from 13 residues. Per germline, CDR1 SGHRS and CDR2 YFSETQ. CDR3 DNA sequence: TGCGCCAGCACCCGGGACAATTATTCACCCCTCCACTTT. It encodes CASTRDNYSPLHF.

The chain carries TRBV27 and TRBJ1-1; D uncertain. The ends were cut back, 7 bases at V and 4 bases at J, with 16 bases in the middle. Germline CDR1 reads MNHEY; CDR2 reads SMNVEV (reference sequence). There are 14 residues in the CDR3. In nucleotides, the CDR3 is TGTGCCAGCATTCCGTATTCGGGTAGCACTGAAGCTTTCTTT. It is translated as CASIPYSGSTEAFF.

The J gene is TRBJ2-5, the V gene TRBV6-4; tentative D call: TRBD2 (7 bases). CDR1 is MRHNA and CDR2 is SNTAGT in the germline V gene. This CDR3 spans 15 amino acids. V lost 0 bases, J lost 5 bases, and 13 bases lay in between. CDR3 nucleotide sequence: TGTGCCAGCAGTGACTCCGGGGGGCCGGGGGAGACCCAGTACTTC. It codes for CASSDSGGPGETQYF.

The chain joins TRBV30 to TRBJ1-5, with 11 bases lining up with TRBD1. V gave up 3 bases and J gave up 6 bases; unmatched junction bases: 7. Per the germline V gene, CDR1 is GTSNPN and CDR2 is SVGIG (reference sequence). The CDR3 is made up of 15 amino acids. The CDR3 DNA follows: TGTGCCTGGAGGGCCGGGACAGGGGGAATTCAGCCCCAGCATTTT. The encoded protein is CAWRAGTGGIQPQHF.

V and J are TRBV6-6 and TRBJ2-7, with a tentative D call TRBD2 (5 bases). Germline V gene sequence: CDR1 MNHNY, CDR2 SVGAGI (reference sequence). V was pared by 2 bases and J by 5 bases, with 7 bases between. The CDR3 sequence is 12 residues long. CDR3 sequence (DNA): TGTGCCAGCAGTTACGGGGAGAACGAGCAGTACTTC. Residues: CASSYGENEQYF.

The chain has TRBV7-9 and TRBJ2-5; maybe TRBD2 (6 bases). Trimming removed 5 bases at V and 2 bases at J, with 21 bases between. CDR3 length: 17 residues. Per germline, CDR1 SEHNR and CDR2 FQNEAQ (reference sequence). In DNA, the CDR3 is TGTGCCAGCAGCCCCCCGGCCCCCTTTGGGGGGCAAGAGACCCAGTACTTC. Its protein is CASSPPAPFGGQETQYF.

The chain combines TRBV30 with TRBJ1-1; D is unresolved. This CDR3 has 11 amino acids. Germline CDR1 and CDR2: GTSNPN and SVGIG (reference sequence). The CDR3 coding sequence is TGTGCATCGGGGTTTCACACTGAAGCTTTCTTT. Translation: CASGFHTEAFF.

The chain joins TRBV7-3 to TRBJ2-3; TRBD2 matches 16 bases. After removal of 5 bases from V and 6 bases from J, the junction contained 5 bases not matched to a gene. CDR3 length equals 16 residues. CDR1 is SGHTA, CDR2 FQGTGA, per germline. CDR3 sequence (DNA): TGTGCCAGCAGCCTCGGGACTAGCGGGGGGGCGGATACGCAGTATTTT. It specifies CASSLGTSGGADTQYF.

This clone was observed once. This CDR3 is CASSPRGSSPLHF. In DNA form, the CDR3 reads TGTGCCAGCAGTCCCCGTGGGAGTTCACCCCTCCACTTT. The chain links TRBV28 to TRBJ1-6; D gene uncertain. The germline V and J ends were trimmed by 5 bases and 9 bases, with 11 bases remaining between them. Germline CDR1 MDHEN, CDR2 SYDVKM. The CDR3 contains 13 residues.

The chain joins TRBV28 to TRBJ2-3, with a tentative D call TRBD2 (7 bases). The CDR3 covers 13 residues. The germline gives CDR1 MDHEN, CDR2 SYDVKM. V lost 6 bases and J 5 bases, leaving 12 bases between the germline ends. The DNA for the CDR3 is TGTGCCAGCAGCAAGGGGGGGAGAGATACGCAGTATTTT. Residues: CASSKGGRDTQYF. Using reference TRBV28 and TRBJ2-3 for the parts outside the CDR3, the full variable domain is DVKVTQSSRYLVKRTGEKVFLECVQDMDHENMFWYRQDPGLGLRLIYFSYDVKMKEKGDIPEGYSVSREKKERFSLILESASTNQTSMYLCASSKGGRDTQYFGPGTRLTVL.

This clone occurred a few times. CDR3 nucleotides: TGTGCCAGCAGTGAAATGGACAGGACCCTTAATGAAAAACTGTTTTTT. It encodes CASSEMDRTLNEKLFF. V usage is TRBV6-1 and J usage is TRBJ1-4, with 7 bases matching TRBD1. Germline V lookup: CDR1 MNHNS, CDR2 SASEGT. CDR3 length: 16 residues. V shed 2 bases, J shed 4 bases, and the junction held 7 bases outside the gene matches.